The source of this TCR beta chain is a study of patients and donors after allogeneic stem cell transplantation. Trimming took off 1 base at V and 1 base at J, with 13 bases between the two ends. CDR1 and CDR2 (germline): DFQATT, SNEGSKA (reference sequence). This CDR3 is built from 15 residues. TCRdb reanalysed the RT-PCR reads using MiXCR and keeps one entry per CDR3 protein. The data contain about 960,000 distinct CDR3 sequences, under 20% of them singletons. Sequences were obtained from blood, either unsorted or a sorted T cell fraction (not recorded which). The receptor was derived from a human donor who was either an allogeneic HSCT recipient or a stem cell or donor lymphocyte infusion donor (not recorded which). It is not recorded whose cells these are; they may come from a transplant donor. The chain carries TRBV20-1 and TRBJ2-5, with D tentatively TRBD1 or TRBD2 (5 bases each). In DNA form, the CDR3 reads TGCAGTGCTAGAGGGGGCGAGGGTTTCCAAGAGACCCAGTACTTC. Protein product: CSARGGEGFQETQYF.